The sequence of this TCR beta chain was determined in a study of PD-L1 blockade in urothelial cancer. Overall study: Analyzed time points were 3 weeks (second dose) and 6 weeks after therapy began. Study observations and caveats: Expansion of tumor-associated blood clones at 3 weeks was greater in durable-benefit patients.

Pretreatment sampling and on-treatment sampling together yielded between 1 and 8 samples for each patient. Looked up from germline, CDR1 is MNHEY and CDR2 is SVGAGI. Germline trimming cut 0 bases from V and 7 bases from J; bases unmatched to any gene: 8. The CDR3 has 16 amino acids. In regard to this clone: Its antigen is currently unknown.

Every PCR received spiked-in synthetic TCR analog templates. Using immunoSEQ multiplex PCR, the repertoire was profiled, and TCRdb retains in-frame clones only, with some absent. The sample includes about 51,000 clones, about 90% of them seen just once. This TCR was sampled from a man in his sixties with urothelial cancer. The chain joins TRBV6-5 to TRBJ1-2, with 10 positions matching TRBD1. Here the sequenced sample was PBMCs, taken around atezolizumab (anti-PD-L1) treatment. The CDR3 DNA is TGTGCCAGCAGTTACTCAAGGAGACAGGGGGCAGGTGGCTACACCTTC. Its translation is CASSYSRRQGAGGYTF.